Presented here are 13 T cell receptor beta chains from one specimen sequenced in a study of OX40 agonist ivuxolimab in advanced cancers. TCRdb's table, derived via immunoSEQ multiplex PCR, lists solely in-frame clones and lacks some. There are about 45,000 clones in the sample; around 92% occur only once, and 16% lies in the top ten. The source was CD4+ or CD8+ T cells sorted from blood, collected in a trial of the OX40 agonist ivuxolimab. The origin of the receptors is an adult with an advanced solid tumor such as melanoma, head and neck, liver or kidney cancer.

V gene TRBV4-1 combines with J gene TRBJ1-3, with 11 bases identical to TRBD1. Germline loops: CDR1 MGHRA, CDR2 YSYEKL. The CDR3 sequence is 15 residues long. Trimming removed 3 bases from V and 5 bases from J; junction bases left unmatched: 3. This CDR3 is CASSQGQGGRNTIYF. CDR3 coding DNA: TGCGCCAGCAGCCAGGGACAGGGGGGTAGAAACACCATATATTTT.

The rearrangement joins TRBV7-2 to TRBJ1-3; the D is unclear. Germline V gene data show CDR1 as SGHTA and CDR2 as FQGNSA. The CDR3 runs 16 residues. V lost 2 bases and J lost 0, with 11 bases in between. CDR3 region: CASSLSGLGSGNTIYF. As DNA, the CDR3 is TGTGCCAGCAGCTTATCCGGATTGGGCTCTGGAAACACCATATATTTT.

Concerning this clone itself: Additional DNA sequences in this sample encode the identical CDR3. The gene calls are TRBV21-1 and TRBJ2-7; the D call TRBD1 from the table was never checked on the DNA. TRBV21-1 is an annotated pseudogene. The CDR3 sequence is 16 residues long. CDR3 region: CASSKADRDPLDEQYF. The CDR3 nucleotides are TGTGCCAGCAGCAAGGCGGACAGGGATCCTTTGGATGAGCAGTACTTC.

The chain recombines TRBV9 with TRBJ2-5, with D perhaps being TRBD1 or TRBD2 (5 bases each). The closer fit of TRBJ2-7 to the DNA end suggests the J call may be wrong. CDR1 is SGDLS, CDR2 YYNGEE, per germline. There are 13 residues in the CDR3. As DNA, the CDR3 is TGTGCCAGCAGCATTGGGGGTTACCACGAGCAGTACTTC. It encodes CASSIGGYHEQYF.

This chain connects TRBV2 to TRBJ2-1; 7 bases agree with TRBD2. The CDR3 length is 16 residues. The trim removed 5 bases at V and 3 bases at J, leaving 10 bases unmatched. Germline V lookup: CDR1 SNHLY, CDR2 FYNNEI. The CDR3 spells CASSQNIAGDYNEQFF. For the CDR3, the DNA is TGTGCCAGCAGTCAAAATATAGCGGGCGACTACAATGAGCAGTTCTTC.

The chain has TRBV5-1 and TRBJ2-3; 10 bases match TRBD2. Germline CDR1 and CDR2: SGHRS and YFSETQ. With 2 bases clipped from V and 6 bases from J, the junction kept 12 bases outside the gene matches. This CDR3 is built from 17 residues. The CDR3 reads CASSFSSTSGESDTQYF. The CDR3 nucleotides are TGCGCCAGCAGCTTCTCATCAACTAGCGGGGAGTCGGATACGCAGTATTTT.

Only one count was recorded for this clone. The junction shows a germline mismatch at one end, possibly a read error. The chain links TRBV10-3 to TRBJ2-2; TRBD2 matches at 8 bases. This CDR3 spans 13 amino acids. Germline V gives CDR1 ENHRY, CDR2 SYGVKD. As DNA, the CDR3 is TGTGCCAGCTTGGCCGGGAGGGCCGGTGAGCTGTTTTTT. It encodes CASLAGRAGELFF.

The V gene is TRBV5-4, the J gene TRBJ1-2; D possibly corresponds to TRBD1 (6 bases). Germline V lookup: CDR1 SGHNT, CDR2 YYREEE (reference sequence). Trimming pared 4 bases from V and 4 bases from J, leaving 17 bases between. The CDR3 spans 15 residues. This chain's CDR3 is CASSVWGGAGYGYTF. The DNA for the CDR3 is TGTGCCAGCAGCGTATGGGGGGGCGCGGGCTATGGCTACACCTTC. The full variable domain, completed using reference TRBV5-4 and TRBJ1-2, is ETGVTQSPTHLIKTRGQQVTLRCSSQSGHNTVSWYQQALGQGPQFIFQYYREEENGRGNFPPRFSGLQFPNYSSELNVNALELDDSALYLCASSVWGGAGYGYTFGSGTRLTVV.

Concerning this clone itself: This sample includes further DNA sequences coding for the same CDR3. The chain joins TRBV27 to TRBJ1-6; D might be TRBD1 (5 bases). Trimming shortened V by 3 bases and J by 12 bases, and 18 bases separated the two germline ends. Germline CDR1 is MNHEY and CDR2 is SMNVEV (reference sequence). This CDR3 is built from 15 residues. The CDR3 reads CASSLVRTTGGPLHF. For the CDR3, the DNA is TGTGCCAGCAGTTTGGTACGGACGACCGGGGGACCCCTCCACTTT.

V is TRBV11-2 and J is TRBJ2-7, with no clear D. The germline CDR1 and CDR2 sequences are SGHAT and FQNNGV. CDR3 length equals 14 residues. V was cut by 2 bases and J by 7 bases, with 15 bases left in between. The CDR3 reads CASSLLGLNEEQYF. CDR3 bases: TGTGCCAGCAGCTTACTGGGGTTAAATGAGGAGCAGTACTTC.

This chain uses TRBV9 with TRBJ2-1, with D maybe TRBD1 (6 bases). Trimming cost V 3 bases and J 4 bases, with 8 bases left between them. The CDR3 length is 13 residues. Germline V gene sequence: CDR1 SGDLS, CDR2 YYNGEE. CDR3 residues: CASSAGQYNEQFF. CDR3 bases: TGTGCCAGCAGCGCCGGACAGTACAATGAGCAGTTCTTC.

The chain is built from TRBV5-1 and TRBJ2-3; 11 bases match TRBD2. Germline assignment: CDR1 SGHRS and CDR2 YFSETQ. With 4 bases clipped from V and 0 bases from J, the junction kept 16 bases outside the gene matches. The length of the CDR3 is 20 residues. The CDR3, as DNA: TGCGCCAGCAGCCCCCGAGGCCCGGGACTAGCGGCCGATAGCACAGATACGCAGTATTTT. Protein sequence: CASSPRGPGLAADSTDTQYF.

This chain joins TRBV7-9 and TRBJ1-2; D remains unclear. This CDR3 has 12 amino acids. The V end was cut by 6 bases, the J end by 4 bases, with 9 bases between. From germline, CDR1 is SEHNR and CDR2 FQNEAQ (reference sequence). For the CDR3, the DNA is TGTGCCAGCAGAGACGACGTCTATGGCTACACCTTC. It codes for CASRDDVYGYTF. Together with reference TRBV7-9 and TRBJ1-2, the CDR3 gives the full variable domain: DTGVSQNPRHKITKRGQNVTFRCDPISEHNRLYWYRQTLGQGPEFLTYFQNEAQLEKSRLLSDRFSAERPKGSFSTLEIQRTEQGDSAMYLCASRDDVYGYTFGSGTRLTVV.